This T cell receptor (beta chain) was captured by sequencing in a study of cytomegalovirus exposure and HLA in healthy donors. Study-wide points: Specificity for CMV antigens was confirmed in vitro for a few of the CMV-associated chains. Altogether, around 160 TCR beta chains were recorded as cytomegalovirus-associated. In the 95 to 150 validation repertoires, a later analysis found that first-cohort TCR clusters tended to co-occur.

Assay: immunoSEQ multiplex PCR; the TCRdb copy retains only in-frame clones and omits some. The top ten hold approximately 1.4% of the sample, which has approximately 140,000 clones, roughly four fifths seen once. With respect to this clone: Its antigen is as yet unknown.

In germline, CDR1 is MGHRA, CDR2 YSYEKL. Between the trimmed V and J ends, which lost 2 bases and 0 bases, there was a span of 8 bases. CDR3 length equals 15 residues. This sequence originates from a woman under 40 in good health and CMV-seronegative. The V gene is TRBV4-1, the J gene TRBJ1-5; the D gene is possibly TRBD1 (5 bases). Sequencing was performed on PBMCs. CDR3 sequence: CASSQRQYSNQPQHF. CDR3 nucleotide sequence: TGCGCCAGCAGCCAACGACAGTATAGCAATCAGCCCCAGCATTTT.